This T cell receptor beta chain came from a study of cytomegalovirus exposure and HLA in healthy donors (dated by TCRdb to the late 2010s). With regard to the full study: A later analysis indicated that the roughly 120 validation repertoires were generated on the platform also employed for the approximately 700 repertoires of the first cohort. To predict cytomegalovirus infection status, the study brought together high-throughput TCR immunosequencing, statistical association of individual TCRs with disease status, and machine learning. Besides the first cohort of approximately 670 subjects, a separate validation cohort made up of roughly 120 different subjects was used. The aim of the study was to test whether cataloging public T cell receptors could identify signatures of past pathogen exposure. Study-level results and caveats: A later analysis lacked HLA typing for the validation cohort, so it scored co-occurrence in that cohort across all 110 or so repertoires. A total of about 150 TCR beta chains were listed by the study as associated with cytomegalovirus. In vitro tests confirmed that a few of the cytomegalovirus-associated TCR beta chains recognize cytomegalovirus antigens. The authors suggested that the approach could potentially be extended to other disease states and immunological phenotypes. Cytomegalovirus status was reported to be diagnosed by the classifier with high specificity and sensitivity in both the original and validation cohorts. Subsequent analysis determined that TCRs grouped into clusters in the first cohort also showed a tendency toward co-occurrence across the 120 validation repertoires, and 85% to 95% of cluster scores exceeded 0. Across donors, most TCR sequences were observed very rarely, whereas some public TCRs were present in many individuals.

Library generation was performed with the immunoSEQ multiplex PCR assay. The source study handled its data this way. A statistical classification framework was developed to diagnose cytomegalovirus status using the catalog of TCR beta chain sequences. Here the immuneACCESS table is served through TCRdb, limited to in-frame sequences with V and J called. Missing clones are a known gap in these copies; in checked studies unresolved V genes cover under half, and the rest lacks a known reason. V, J and clone size derive from that table, while D and trimming were established from the DNA sequence. The sample yields under 400,000 clones; over 75% were counted once. The ten largest clones take up more than 0.95% of the sample. Including cysteine and phenylalanine, the CDR3 has 15 amino acids. Only the CDR3 portion is preserved as DNA: 45 bases, with reading frame beginning at the first base. V is cut back by 4 bases and J by 6 bases, with 9 bases in the junction unmatched. CDR1 and CDR2 are drawn from the germline V gene: MNHNS, SASEGT.

Only one count was recorded for this clone. The specificity of this receptor is unknown. Base qualities were left out, and no much larger clone turns up one base away. Separate from the approximately 700-subject first cohort, the validation cohort of 120 subjects was the group to which the donors belonged. Source material: PBMCs. This receptor was obtained from a man aged 30 to 45 in good health and CMV-seronegative. The sequence links TRBV6-1 to TRBJ2-7; 10 central nucleotides agree with TRBD1. The CDR3 here reads CASSGDRGALREQYF. The nucleotides are TGTGCCAGCAGTGGGGACAGGGGTGCTCTGCGCGAGCAGTACTTC.